This T cell receptor (beta chain) originates from a study of blood T cell repertoires in COVID-19. In the study overall: Samples of COVID-19 (acute and convalescent) were obtained from the United States, Italy and Spain. PBMCs, B-cell-depleted T cells, or T cells were the source of the cDNA or gDNA that made up the material.

CDR3 length equals 14 residues. Trimming pared 6 bases from V and 2 bases from J, leaving 13 bases between. CDR1 and CDR2 (germline): SNHLY, FYNNEI. Clones were read by immunoSEQ multiplex PCR, and TCRdb kept only the in-frame ones, dropping some. The sample carries some 340,000 clones, 85% recorded once. This clone appeared a few times. The sample was peripheral blood. The receptor was derived from a woman between 18 and 30 years old with acute or convalescent COVID-19. The V call is TRBV2, the J call TRBJ1-1, with a weak D call TRBD1 (6 bases). This chain's CDR3 is CASRPGHRNTEAFF. CDR3 DNA sequence: TGTGCCAGCAGGCCGGGACACAGAAACACTGAAGCTTTCTTT. Based on the CDR3 plus reference TRBV2 and TRBJ1-1, the full variable domain is EPEVTQTPSHQVTQMGQEVILRCVPISNHLYFYWYRQILGQKVEFLVSFYNNEISEKSEIFDDQFSVERPDGSNFTLKIRSTKLEDSAMYFCASRPGHRNTEAFFGQGTRLTVV.